The sequence of this TCR beta chain was determined in a study of shared clonotypes between healthy human individuals. Study findings and constraints: Inspection by rarefaction showed sorted-subset sequencing to be incomplete despite large depth. Naive subsets tended to show greater estimated richness than memory subsets.

Sequencing used immunoSEQ multiplex PCR; TCRdb keeps in-frame clones, though not all of them. The sample holds more than 2 million clones, roughly 94% seen once. The CDR3 has 16 amino acids. Germline assignment: CDR1 WSHSY and CDR2 SAAADI. Trimming shortened V by 3 bases and J by 0 bases, and 12 bases separated the two germline ends. Of note for this clone: The antigen remains unidentified.

Sequenced sample: naive CD4+ T cells sorted from blood. Noted subset: CD45RA+ positively selected. This clonotype originated in a young man in good health. V and J are TRBV10-2 and TRBJ2-4; D gene ambiguous. The CDR3 reads CASSDLLFLAKNIQYF. The DNA of the CDR3 is TGCGCCAGCAGTGATTTACTCTTTCTAGCCAAAAACATTCAGTACTTC.